The next 31 T cell receptor beta chains were all read from a single sample in a study of T cells in women clearing cervical HPV infection. Profiling relied on immunoSEQ multiplex PCR, and the TCRdb table lists in-frame clones only, not all of them. The sample includes around 35,000 clones. What was sequenced was blood buffy coat. Receptors originate from a woman between 18 and 75 years old with a cervical HPV16 infection that either progressed to CIN3+ or cleared (not recorded which).

On this clone itself: The sequenced fragment ends 3 residues before the CDR3 boundary, so the rest is inferred from the germline J gene. The V call is TRBV19, the J call TRBJ1-2, with 11 bases aligning to TRBD1. The CDR3 covers 15 residues. In germline, CDR1 is LNHDA, CDR2 SQIVND (reference sequence). The junction had 1 base not matched to a gene; V was cut back by 2 bases and J by 2 bases. The part of the CDR3 DNA that was read is TGTGCCAGTAGTATAAGGACAGGGGGCAACTATGGC. Protein sequence: CASSIRTGGNYG. The complete CDR3 reads CASSIRTGGNYGYTF.

As to this clone: The DNA ends 3 residues before the CDR3 does, and the rest of the CDR3 is filled in from the germline J gene. The chain combines TRBV9 with TRBJ2-2; D might be TRBD2 (5 bases). Trimming removed 4 bases at V and 4 bases at J, with 14 bases between. The CDR3 spans 15 residues. The germline CDR1 and CDR2 sequences are SGDLS and YYNGEE. The sequenced part of the CDR3 DNA is TGTGCCAGCAGCTCCCCCCCTGAGGGCACCGGGGAG. It yields the protein CASSSPPEGTGE. The whole CDR3 is CASSSPPEGTGELFF.

As for this clone: The read terminates 3 residues ahead of where the CDR3 ends, so the germline J gene completes it. This rearrangement joins TRBV5-1 to TRBJ1-2; possible D gene TRBD1, 6 bases. Germline V CDR1 and CDR2: SGHRS, YFSETQ. V was trimmed by 0 bases and J by 7 bases, leaving 13 bases between them. The CDR3 runs 14 residues. The CDR3 here is CASSLAGDSAGYTF. CDR3 DNA (partial): TGCGCCAGCAGCTTGGCAGGGGATTCGGCTGGC. The full variable domain, rest sourced from reference TRBV5-1 and TRBJ1-2, is KAGVTQTPRYLIKTRGQQVTLSCSPISGHRSVSWYQQTPGQGLQFLFEYFSETQRNKGNFPGRFSGRQFSNSRSEMNVSTLELGDSALYLCASSLAGDSAGYTFGSGTRLTVV.

To note about this clone: The read is 3 residues too short to cover the CDR3 end, so that end is filled in from the germline J gene. The J gene is TRBJ2-7, the V gene TRBV20-1; 9 bases match TRBD2. CDR1 and CDR2 from the germline V gene are DFQATT and SNEGSKA (reference sequence). The junction had 4 bases not matched to a gene; V was cut back by 6 bases and J by 4 bases. The CDR3 runs 12 residues. CDR3 DNA (partial): TGCAGTGCAACAACTAGCGGGTACGAG. Amino acids: CSATTSGYE. The entire CDR3 reads CSATTSGYEQYF.

A word on this clone: The DNA ends 3 residues before the CDR3 does, and the rest of the CDR3 is filled in from the germline J gene. This rearrangement joins TRBV7-8 to TRBJ2-1; D is undetermined. The V gene lost 3 bases and the J gene lost 4 bases, with 13 bases spanning the gap. The CDR3 is made up of 15 amino acids. Germline V gene data show CDR1 as SGHVS and CDR2 as FQNEAQ. The sequenced CDR3 bases are TGTGCCAGCAGCTTGCGGCTAGGCGAGTACAATGAG. Translation: CASSLRLGEYNE. The full CDR3 sequence reads CASSLRLGEYNEQFF.

In the case of this clone: The read terminates 3 residues before the CDR3 end, so the remaining end is supplied by the germline J gene. The rearrangement links TRBV2 to TRBJ2-5; 7 nucleotides align to TRBD1. With 7 bases clipped from V and 2 bases from J, the junction kept 7 bases outside the gene matches. Germline loops: CDR1 SNHLY, CDR2 FYNNEI. There are 14 residues in the CDR3. The sequenced CDR3 bases are TGTGCCAGCACCCCGGGACAGATTCAAGAGACC. Amino acid sequence: CASTPGQIQET. The whole CDR3 reads CASTPGQIQETQYF.

With regard to this clone: The read stops 3 residues short of the end of the CDR3; the missing end is completed from the germline J gene. The chain links TRBV19 to TRBJ1-5; D gene unclear. Trimming pared 3 bases from V and 0 bases from J, leaving 12 bases between. Germline CDR1 and CDR2: LNHDA and SQIVND (reference sequence). CDR3 size: 16 residues. The sequenced CDR3 bases are TGTGCCAGTAGTATTTCGAGATTCTATAGCAATCAGCCC. Protein product: CASSISRFYSNQP. The CDR3, in full, reads CASSISRFYSNQPQHF.

This CDR3 is CASSAATADTQYF. The CDR3 bases that were read are TGTGCCAGCAGCGCCGCTACGGCAGATACG. The J gene is TRBJ2-3, the V gene TRBV5-4; D call uncertain. Sequencing ends 3 residues short of the CDR3 end; the germline J gene provides the rest. The ends were cut back, 4 bases at V and 4 bases at J, with 10 bases in the middle. Germline CDR1 is SGHNT and CDR2 is YYREEE (reference sequence). There are 13 residues in the CDR3.

Concerning this clone: Read data end 3 residues before the CDR3 end; the end is taken from the germline J gene. The genes are TRBV28 and TRBJ2-2; 8 nucleotides align to TRBD2. J was trimmed by 5 bases and V by 3 bases; bases with no gene match: 5. The germline gives CDR1 MDHEN, CDR2 SYDVKM. CDR3 length: 15 amino acids. Partial CDR3 DNA: TGTGCCAGCAGTTTGGGCGGGGGGCAAACCGGGGAG. This sequence encodes CASSLGGGQTGE. The CDR3 in full is CASSLGGGQTGELFF. Together with reference TRBV28 and TRBJ2-2, the CDR3 gives the full variable domain: DVKVTQSSRYLVKRTGEKVFLECVQDMDHENMFWYRQDPGLGLRLIYFSYDVKMKEKGDIPEGYSVSREKKERFSLILESASTNQTSMYLCASSLGGGQTGELFFGEGSRLTVL.

For this clone: The CDR3 goes on 3 residues after the read ends, and that part is filled in from the germline J gene. This sequence joins TRBV5-1 and TRBJ2-7, with D perhaps TRBD1 (5 bases). The germline CDR1 and CDR2 sequences are SGHRS and YFSETQ. CDR3 length: 15 amino acids. Trimming pared 1 base from V and 2 bases from J, leaving 13 bases between. This CDR3 reads CASSLSQGNTYEQYF. The part of the CDR3 DNA that was read is TGCGCCAGCAGCTTGAGTCAGGGAAACACCTACGAG.

As regards this clone: The read falls 3 residues short of the CDR3 end, and the missing part is taken from the germline J gene. The chain couples TRBV18 to TRBJ2-3; TRBD2 agrees at 14 bases. The V segment lost 4 bases and the J segment 1 base; nucleotides outside the gene matches: 4. The length of the CDR3 is 17 residues. Per germline, CDR1 KGHSH and CDR2 LQKENI. The CDR3 sequence is CASSHGTSGSGTDTQYF. The sequenced CDR3 bases are TGTGCCAGCTCACACGGGACTAGCGGGAGTGGCACAGATACG.

As to this clone: The read ends 3 residues early relative to the CDR3; the germline J gene fills the gap. This rearrangement joins TRBV7-2 to TRBJ1-1; no firm D call. The CDR3 consists of 14 residues. Germline CDR1 SGHTA, CDR2 FQGNSA. The DNA read from the CDR3 is TGTGCCAGCAGCATGCAGGCCAGCCAAGAGGCC. It translates to CASSMQASQEA. The full-length CDR3 reads as CASSMQASQEAAFF. The full variable domain, completed using reference TRBV7-2 and TRBJ1-1, is GAGVSQSPSNKVTEKGKDVELRCDPISGHTALYWYRQSLGQGLEFLIYFQGNSAPDKSGLPSDRFSAERTGGSVSTLTIQRTQQEDSAVYLCASSMQASQEAAFFGQGTRLTVV.

As for this clone: The read falls 3 residues short of the CDR3 end, and the missing part is taken from the germline J gene. The chain uses TRBV6-2 or TRBV6-3 and TRBJ1-1, with 8 bases aligning to TRBD1. J was trimmed by 7 bases and V by 6 bases; bases with no gene match: 10. Germline assignment: CDR1 MNHEY and CDR2 SVGEGT. This CDR3 comprises 14 residues. CDR3 region: CASSGGQVKVEAFF. CDR3 DNA (partial): TGTGCCAGCAGCGGGGGACAGGTTAAGGTTGAA.

To note about this clone: The CDR3 extends 3 residues past the end of the read, so its final part is completed from the germline J gene. The chain carries TRBV6-2 or TRBV6-3 and TRBJ2-1; 10 bases align to TRBD2. CDR1 is MNHEY, CDR2 SVGEGT, per germline. This CDR3 is 17 amino acids long. With 6 bases clipped from V and 3 bases from J, the junction kept 11 bases outside the gene matches. Here the CDR3 reads CASSLTAPSGGYNEQFF. CDR3 DNA (partial): TGTGCCAGCAGCCTCACTGCACCTAGCGGGGGCTACAATGAG.

This CDR3 reads CASSAEGSYNSPLHF. CDR3 DNA (partial): TGTGCCAGCAGCGCCGAGGGCTCCTATAATTCACCC. J is TRBJ1-6 and V is TRBV5-4; D remains ambiguous. Coverage ceases 3 residues before the CDR3 finishes, and the germline J gene fills in the end. The CDR3 contains 15 residues. V was cut by 4 bases and J by 0 bases, with 8 bases left in between. CDR1 SGHNT and CDR2 YYREEE come from the germline V gene (reference sequence).

With regard to this clone: The DNA ends 3 residues before the CDR3 does, and the rest of the CDR3 is filled in from the germline J gene. This chain links TRBV20-1 with TRBJ1-2; TRBD1 agrees at 8 bases. The germline CDR1 and CDR2 sequences are DFQATT and SNEGSKA (reference sequence). This CDR3 spans 13 amino acids. Trimming at V came to 7 bases and at J to 1 base, leaving 5 bases not matched to a gene. The CDR3 bases that were read are TGCAGTGGGACAGGGAACCTTAACTATGGC. This translates into CSGTGNLNYG. The whole CDR3 protein reads CSGTGNLNYGYTF.

For this clone: The CDR3 end falls 3 residues outside the read, so it is completed with the germline J gene. V and J are TRBV20-1 and TRBJ2-7; the D gene could be TRBD1 or TRBD2 (7 bases each). From germline, CDR1 is DFQATT and CDR2 SNEGSKA (reference sequence). The CDR3 consists of 15 residues. The V end lost 5 bases, the J end lost 0 bases, and 17 bases lay between the germline ends. CDR3 sequence reads: CSAWSGTESSYEQYF. Partial CDR3 DNA: TGCAGTGCTTGGAGCGGGACAGAAAGCTCCTACGAG.

A remark on this clone: From the germline J gene comes the end of the CDR3, since the read stops 3 residues before it. The gene calls are TRBV11-1 and TRBJ2-3; a possible D gene is TRBD2 (5 bases). Trimming left V 3 bases short and J 1 base short, with 11 bases between. Germline loops: CDR1 SGHAT, CDR2 FQDESV (reference sequence). The CDR3 length is 15 residues. CDR3 amino acids: CASSFRQRRTDTQYF. CDR3 bases read: TGTGCCAGCAGCTTCCGCCAGCGGCGCACAGATACG.

Concerning this clone itself: The sequence runs out 3 residues before the end of the CDR3; the remainder is reconstructed from the germline J gene. The identical CDR3 is also encoded by other nucleotide sequences in the sample. The V gene is TRBV18, the J gene TRBJ2-1; TRBD2 matches 11 bases. CDR1 is KGHSH, CDR2 LQKENI, per germline. Trimming removed 3 bases from V and 7 bases from J; junction bases left unmatched: 8. The length of the CDR3 is 16 residues. The CDR3: CASSPPGLAAGNEQFF. The sequenced part of the CDR3 DNA is TGTGCCAGCTCACCCCCGGGACTAGCGGCAGGGAATGAG.

On this clone itself: The read ends 3 residues early relative to the CDR3; the germline J gene fills the gap. J is TRBJ1-2 and V is TRBV6-1, with D maybe TRBD1 (5 bases). The CDR3 sequence is 12 residues long. The germline V gene has CDR1 MNHNS and CDR2 SASEGT. The sequenced part of the CDR3 DNA is TGTGCCAGCAGTGAGGTTAGGGGAGGC. Translation: CASSEVRGG. The complete CDR3 sequence is CASSEVRGGYTF.

With respect to this clone: The read is 3 residues too short to cover the CDR3 end, so that end is filled in from the germline J gene. The chain joins TRBV5-1 to TRBJ1-2, with 8 nucleotides matching TRBD1. From germline, CDR1 is SGHRS and CDR2 YFSETQ. The CDR3 is 15 residues long. V dropped 4 bases and J dropped 7; count of bases not matched to a gene: 12. CDR3: CASSLLGQGNSGYTF. Incomplete CDR3 DNA: TGCGCCAGCAGCCTCCTCGGACAGGGTAACAGTGGC.

On this clone: The read ends 3 residues before the CDR3 terminus; that terminus is restored from the germline J gene. V and J are TRBV5-1 and TRBJ2-5; D is possibly TRBD2 (6 bases). Deletions cut 6 bases from V and 5 bases from J, with 17 bases between. Germline V gene sequence: CDR1 SGHRS, CDR2 YFSETQ. This CDR3 spans 14 amino acids. The covered CDR3 bases are TGCGCCAGCACCCCGGGACTCTCTGGGGAGACC. Its translation is CASTPGLSGET. In full, the CDR3 is CASTPGLSGETQYF.

As concerns this clone: The sequence runs out 3 residues before the end of the CDR3; the remainder is reconstructed from the germline J gene. V and J are TRBV2 and TRBJ2-7, with 12 bases aligning to TRBD1. The CDR3 is 17 residues long. From germline, CDR1 is SNHLY and CDR2 FYNNEI. V shed 6 bases, J shed 1 base, and the junction held 10 bases outside the gene matches. This CDR3 reads CASRSRDRGRMSYEQYF. The sequenced part of the CDR3 DNA is TGTGCCAGCAGGTCCCGGGACAGGGGGCGGATGTCCTACGAG. Drawing the rest from reference TRBV2 and TRBJ2-7, the complete variable domain is EPEVTQTPSHQVTQMGQEVILRCVPISNHLYFYWYRQILGQKVEFLVSFYNNEISEKSEIFDDQFSVERPDGSNFTLKIRSTKLEDSAMYFCASRSRDRGRMSYEQYFGPGTRLTVT.

Regarding this clone: The read terminates 3 residues before the CDR3 end, so the remaining end is supplied by the germline J gene. This rearrangement joins TRBV19 to TRBJ1-5; 10 bases align to TRBD1. The ends lost 8 bases at V and 2 bases at J; junction bases unmatched: 15. The CDR3 has 18 amino acids. CDR1 and CDR2 from the germline V gene are LNHDA and SQIVND (reference sequence). The CDR3 DNA, read in part, is TGTGCCAGTGGCCCGACAGGGGGCGCGGTTAGGGGCAATCAGCCC. Protein product: CASGPTGGAVRGNQP. The entire CDR3 sequence reads CASGPTGGAVRGNQPQHF. The full variable domain, in which reference TRBV19 and TRBJ1-5 provide the parts outside the CDR3, is DGGITQSPKYLFRKEGQNVTLSCEQNLNHDAMYWYRQDPGQGLRLIYYSQIVNDFQKGDIAEGYSVSREKKESFPLTVTSAQKNPTAFYLCASGPTGGAVRGNQPQHFGDGTRLSIL.

As concerns this clone: The read finishes 3 residues shy of the CDR3 end, and the germline J gene is used to complete it. The chain employs TRBV5-1 and TRBJ2-2; TRBD1 matches at 10 bases. This CDR3 region has 16 residues. The germline V gene encodes CDR1 SGHRS and CDR2 YFSETQ. After removal of 3 bases from V and 5 bases from J, the junction contained 7 bases not matched to a gene. CDR3 sequence reads: CASSSRGTGATGELFF. CDR3 DNA (partial): TGCGCCAGCAGCTCGAGGGGGACAGGGGCGACCGGGGAG. The complete variable domain, with remaining parts taken from reference TRBV5-1 and TRBJ2-2, reads KAGVTQTPRYLIKTRGQQVTLSCSPISGHRSVSWYQQTPGQGLQFLFEYFSETQRNKGNFPGRFSGRQFSNSRSEMNVSTLELGDSALYLCASSSRGTGATGELFFGEGSRLTVL.

As for this clone: The read finishes 3 residues shy of the CDR3 end, and the germline J gene is used to complete it. This chain connects TRBV28 to TRBJ1-2; 8 bases fit TRBD1. The V and J ends lost 6 bases and 5 bases, in that order; junction bases with no gene match: 8. The CDR3 totals 14 residues. The germline V gene has CDR1 MDHEN and CDR2 SYDVKM. CDR3 bases read: TGTGCCAGCAGCTCCGGACAGGGCAGTTATGGC. It encodes CASSSGQGSYG. The full CDR3 protein reads CASSSGQGSYGYTF.

Concerning this clone: The observed sequence ends 3 residues before the CDR3 terminus, with the missing tail filled in from the germline J gene. V and J are TRBV29-1 and TRBJ1-1; tentative D call: TRBD1 (6 bases). Germline V gene sequence: CDR1 SQVTM, CDR2 ANQGSEA. V was clipped by 7 bases and J by 5 bases, with 17 bases between them. The CDR3 length is 13 residues. CDR3 bases read: TGCAGCGCCATCAAACAGGGAGGAACTGAA. This sequence encodes CSAIKQGGTE. In full, the CDR3 is CSAIKQGGTEAFF.

A remark on this clone: The CDR3 end lies 3 residues beyond the end of the read and is filled in from the germline J gene. The chain couples TRBV5-5 to TRBJ2-1; D call uncertain. The V and J ends lost 0 bases and 0 bases respectively, with 7 bases between them. The CDR3 sequence is 15 residues long. The V gene's germline CDR1 is SGHKS and CDR2 YYEKEE (reference sequence). The CDR3 bases that were read are TGTGCCAGCAGCTTGGTTGCGGACTCCTACAATGAG. Amino acids: CASSLVADSYNE. The whole CDR3 is CASSLVADSYNEQFF. Full variable domain (outside the CDR3, taken from reference TRBV5-5 and TRBJ2-1): DAGVTQSPTHLIKTRGQQVTLRCSPISGHKSVSWYQQVLGQGPQFIFQYYEKEERGRGNFPDRFSARQFPNYSSELNVNALLLGDSALYLCASSLVADSYNEQFFGPGTRLTVL.

As regards this clone: The read finishes 3 residues shy of the CDR3 end, and the germline J gene is used to complete it. The chain is built from TRBV6-1 and TRBJ2-7; 8 bases are a match to TRBD2. Trimming at V came to 4 bases and at J to 6 bases, leaving 8 bases not matched to a gene. This CDR3 contains 14 residues. Germline CDR1 reads MNHNS; CDR2 reads SASEGT. The part of the CDR3 DNA that was read is TGTGCCAGCAGTGGGGGCGGGGGGTCGTCCGAG. It codes for CASSGGGGSSE. The whole CDR3 sequence is CASSGGGGSSEQYF.

The CDR3: CASSFAGGTGNTIYF. CDR3 DNA (partial): TGTGCCAGCAGCTTTGCAGGGGGCACTGGAAACACC. V and J are TRBV5-6 and TRBJ1-3; 8 positions agree with TRBD1. From the germline J gene comes the end of the CDR3, since the read stops 3 residues before it. The germline CDR1 and CDR2 sequences are SGHDT and YYEEEE. V lost 2 bases to trimming and J lost 2 bases; unmatched junction nucleotides: 3. The CDR3 length is 15 residues.

Note on this clone: The read terminates 3 residues before the CDR3 end, so the remaining end is supplied by the germline J gene. The rearrangement joins TRBV2 to TRBJ1-5; the D is unclear. Trimming cost V 6 bases and J 0 bases, with 12 bases left between them. CDR3 length: 15 residues. Germline V gene lookup returns CDR1 SNHLY and CDR2 FYNNEI. CDR3 amino acids: CASRLQEDSNQPQHF. The part of the CDR3 DNA that was read is TGTGCCAGCAGACTCCAGGAGGATAGCAATCAGCCC. Drawing the rest from reference TRBV2 and TRBJ1-5, the complete variable domain is EPEVTQTPSHQVTQMGQEVILRCVPISNHLYFYWYRQILGQKVEFLVSFYNNEISEKSEIFDDQFSVERPDGSNFTLKIRSTKLEDSAMYFCASRLQEDSNQPQHFGDGTRLSIL.